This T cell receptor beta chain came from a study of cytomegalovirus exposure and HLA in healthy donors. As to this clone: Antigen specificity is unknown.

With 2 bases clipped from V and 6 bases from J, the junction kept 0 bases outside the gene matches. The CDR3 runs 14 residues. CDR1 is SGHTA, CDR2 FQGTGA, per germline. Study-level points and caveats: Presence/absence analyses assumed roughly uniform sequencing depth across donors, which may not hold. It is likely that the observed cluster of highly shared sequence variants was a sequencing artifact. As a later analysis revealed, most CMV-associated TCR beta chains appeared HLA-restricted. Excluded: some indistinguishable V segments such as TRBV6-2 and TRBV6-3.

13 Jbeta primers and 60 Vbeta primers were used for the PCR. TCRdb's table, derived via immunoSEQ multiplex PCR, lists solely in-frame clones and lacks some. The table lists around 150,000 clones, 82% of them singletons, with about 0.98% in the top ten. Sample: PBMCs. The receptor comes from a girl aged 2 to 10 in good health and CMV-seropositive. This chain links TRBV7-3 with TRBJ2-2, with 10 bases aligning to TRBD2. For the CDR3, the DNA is TGTGCCAGCAGCTTACTAGCGGGAGCCGGGGAGCTGTTTTTT. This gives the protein CASSLLAGAGELFF.